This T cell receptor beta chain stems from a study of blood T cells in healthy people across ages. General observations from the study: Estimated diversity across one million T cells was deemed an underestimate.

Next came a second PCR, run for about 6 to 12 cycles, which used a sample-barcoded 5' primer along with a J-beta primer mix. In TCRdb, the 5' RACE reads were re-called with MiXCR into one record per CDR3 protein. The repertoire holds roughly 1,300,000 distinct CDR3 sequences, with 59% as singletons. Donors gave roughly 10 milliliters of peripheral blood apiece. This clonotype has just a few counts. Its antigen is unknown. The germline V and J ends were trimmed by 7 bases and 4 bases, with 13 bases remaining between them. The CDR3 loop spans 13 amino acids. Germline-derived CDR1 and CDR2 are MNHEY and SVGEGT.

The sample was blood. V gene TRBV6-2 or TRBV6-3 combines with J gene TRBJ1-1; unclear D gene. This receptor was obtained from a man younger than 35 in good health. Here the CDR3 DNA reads TGTGCCAGCAATCGGGGATCTACCACTGAAGCTTTCTTT. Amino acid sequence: CASNRGSTTEAFF.